The 6 T cell receptor beta chains below all came from one sample that was sequenced in a study of T-cell memory formation after mild COVID-19. TCRdb re-analysed the 5' RACE reads in MiXCR, keeping a single row per CDR3 protein. The sample includes roughly 380,000 distinct CDR3 sequences, around 27% seen only once; the top ten take about 14%. The sample consisted of PBMCs or a T cell subset sorted from them (not recorded which). The source of these receptors is an adult woman who had mild COVID-19 (a few samples of this study predate the infection). Cell type and time point are not known.

This chain joins TRBV7-2 and TRBJ2-5; D ambiguous. There are 12 residues in the CDR3. V was shortened by 6 bases and J by 9 bases, with 14 bases between the two germline ends. CDR1 and CDR2 from the germline V gene are SGHTA and FQGNSA. In nucleotides, the CDR3 is TGTGCCAGCAGTATTACCGAGTCGGCCCAGTACTTC. It specifies CASSITESAQYF. Using reference TRBV7-2 and TRBJ2-5 for the parts outside the CDR3, the full variable domain is GAGVSQSPSNKVTEKGKDVELRCDPISGHTALYWYRQSLGQGLEFLIYFQGNSAPDKSGLPSDRFSAERTGGSVSTLTIQRTQQEDSAVYLCASSITESAQYFGPGTRLLVL.

This clonotype appeared a few times. V is TRBV7-6 and J is TRBJ1-1; TRBD1 might be the D (5 bases). Looked up from germline, CDR1 is SGHVS and CDR2 is FNYEAQ. Trimming cost V 1 base and J 5 bases, with 8 bases left between them. The CDR3 has 13 residues. Written as DNA, the CDR3 is TGTGCCAGCAGCTTAGGCAGGGAGACTGAAGCTTTCTTT. Amino acids: CASSLGRETEAFF.

The chain recombines TRBV20-1 with TRBJ2-6, with D unclear. The CDR3 spans 13 residues. Germline CDR1 and CDR2: DFQATT and SNEGSKA (reference sequence). The V and J ends lost 1 base and 2 bases respectively, with 3 bases between them. The CDR3 sequence: CSARGAGANVLTF. The CDR3 nucleotides read TGCAGTGCTAGAGGTGCTGGGGCCAACGTCCTGACTTTC.

V usage is TRBV5-1 and J usage is TRBJ1-2, with TRBD1 matching 7 bases. This CDR3 comprises 15 residues. The V gene's germline CDR1 is SGHRS and CDR2 YFSETQ. Losses at the gene ends were 4 bases for V and 7 bases for J; bases not matched to a gene: 13. The CDR3 coding sequence is TGCGCCAGCAGCCCAGTAACAGGGGTGAAGAGTGGCTACACCTTC. Its translation is CASSPVTGVKSGYTF. The full variable domain, with the rest looked up from reference TRBV5-1 and TRBJ1-2, is KAGVTQTPRYLIKTRGQQVTLSCSPISGHRSVSWYQQTPGQGLQFLFEYFSETQRNKGNFPGRFSGRQFSNSRSEMNVSTLELGDSALYLCASSPVTGVKSGYTFGSGTRLTVV.

This clonotype was counted only a few times. V and J are TRBV12-3 or TRBV12-4 and TRBJ1-3, with D unresolved. CDR3 length equals 15 residues. The V and J ends lost 1 base and 4 bases respectively, with 11 bases between them. CDR3 in DNA: TGTGCCAGCAGTTTAGAGGCCAGGTCGGGAAACACCATATATTTT. Translated, it gives CASSLEARSGNTIYF.

DNA for the CDR3: TGTGCCAGCAGCGTGACAGACTACACCGGGGAGCTGTTTTTT. Translation: CASSVTDYTGELFF. The rearrangement uses TRBV9 and TRBJ2-2; tentative D call: TRBD1 (5 bases). Looked up from germline, CDR1 is SGDLS and CDR2 is YYNGEE. Between the trimmed V and J ends, which lost 2 bases and 3 bases, there was a span of 8 bases. The CDR3 spans 14 residues.